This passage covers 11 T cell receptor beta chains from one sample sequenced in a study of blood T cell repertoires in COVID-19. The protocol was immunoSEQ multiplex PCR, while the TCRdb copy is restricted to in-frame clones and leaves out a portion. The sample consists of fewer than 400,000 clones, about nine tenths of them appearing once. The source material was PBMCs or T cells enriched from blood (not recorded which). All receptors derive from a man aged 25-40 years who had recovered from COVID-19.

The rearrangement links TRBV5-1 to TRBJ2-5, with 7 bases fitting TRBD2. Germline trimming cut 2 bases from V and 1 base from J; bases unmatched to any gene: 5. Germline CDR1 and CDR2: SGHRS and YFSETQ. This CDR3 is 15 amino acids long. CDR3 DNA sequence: TGCGCCAGCAGCTTTCGGTCTAGCGGCCAAGAGACCCAGTACTTC. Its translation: CASSFRSSGQETQYF.

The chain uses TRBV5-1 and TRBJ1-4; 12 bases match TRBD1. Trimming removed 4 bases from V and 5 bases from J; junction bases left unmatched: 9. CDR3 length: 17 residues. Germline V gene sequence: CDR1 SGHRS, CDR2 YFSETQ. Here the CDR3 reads CASSLTGTGGANEKLFF. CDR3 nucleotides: TGCGCCAGCAGCCTTACCGGGACAGGGGGCGCGAATGAAAAACTGTTTTTT.

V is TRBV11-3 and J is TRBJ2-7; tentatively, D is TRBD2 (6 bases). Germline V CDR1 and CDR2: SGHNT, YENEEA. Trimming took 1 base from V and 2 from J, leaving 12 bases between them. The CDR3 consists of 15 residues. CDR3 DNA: TGTGCCAGCAGCTTAGGGGGGGACGGGACCTACGAGCAGTACTTC. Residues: CASSLGGDGTYEQYF.

The CDR3 here is CAISKLVDEQFF. CDR3 nucleotide sequence: TGTGCCATCAGCAAGCTAGTCGATGAGCAGTTCTTC. This chain links TRBV10-3 with TRBJ2-1; no clear D. Germline V gene sequence: CDR1 ENHRY, CDR2 SYGVKD. The V and J ends lost 6 bases and 8 bases respectively, with 11 bases between them. The CDR3 is 12 residues long.

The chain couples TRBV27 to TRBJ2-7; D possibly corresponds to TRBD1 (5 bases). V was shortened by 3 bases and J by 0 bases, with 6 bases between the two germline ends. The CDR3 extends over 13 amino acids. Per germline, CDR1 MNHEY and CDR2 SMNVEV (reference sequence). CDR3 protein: CASSLGPSYEQYF. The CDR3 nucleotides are TGTGCCAGCAGTTTGGGGCCCTCCTACGAGCAGTACTTC.

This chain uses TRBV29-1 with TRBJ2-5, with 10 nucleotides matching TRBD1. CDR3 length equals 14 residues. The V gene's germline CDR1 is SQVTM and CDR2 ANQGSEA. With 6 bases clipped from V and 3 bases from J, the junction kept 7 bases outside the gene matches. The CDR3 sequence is CSVDDGTGEETQYF. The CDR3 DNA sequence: TGCAGCGTGGACGACGGGACAGGGGAAGAGACCCAGTACTTC.

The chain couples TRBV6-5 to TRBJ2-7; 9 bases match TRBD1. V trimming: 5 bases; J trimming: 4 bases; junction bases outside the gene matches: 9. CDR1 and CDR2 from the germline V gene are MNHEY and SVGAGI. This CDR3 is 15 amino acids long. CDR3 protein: CASSTQGQGPYEQYF. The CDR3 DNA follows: TGTGCCAGCAGTACCCAGGGACAGGGCCCATACGAGCAGTACTTC.

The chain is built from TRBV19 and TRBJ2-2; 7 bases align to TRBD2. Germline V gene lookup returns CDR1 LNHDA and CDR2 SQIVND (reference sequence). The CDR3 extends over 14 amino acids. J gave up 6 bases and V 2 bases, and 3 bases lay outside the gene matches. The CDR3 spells CASSIMGGAGELFF. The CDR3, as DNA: TGTGCCAGTAGTATAATGGGAGGGGCCGGGGAGCTGTTTTTT.

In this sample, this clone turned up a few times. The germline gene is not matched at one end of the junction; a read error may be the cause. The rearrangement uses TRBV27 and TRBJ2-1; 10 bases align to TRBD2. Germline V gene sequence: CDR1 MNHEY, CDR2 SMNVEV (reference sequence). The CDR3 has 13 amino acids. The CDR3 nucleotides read TGTGCCAGCAGGCAGCGGGGGGGGACCGATGAGATCTTC. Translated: CASRQRGGTDEIF.

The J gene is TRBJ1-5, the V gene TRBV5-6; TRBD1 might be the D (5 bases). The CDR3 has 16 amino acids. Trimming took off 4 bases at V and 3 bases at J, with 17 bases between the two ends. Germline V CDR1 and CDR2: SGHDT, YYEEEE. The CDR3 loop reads CASSKKVQANNQPQHF. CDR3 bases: TGTGCCAGCAGCAAGAAGGTACAGGCAAACAATCAGCCCCAGCATTTT.

CDR3 amino acids: CATSGGQSSTYEQYF. The CDR3 region has the DNA TGTGCCACCAGCGGAGGACAGTCCTCTACCTACGAGCAGTACTTC. The J gene is TRBJ2-7, the V gene TRBV15; TRBD1 is a possible D gene (6 bases). This CDR3 spans 15 amino acids. Germline loops: CDR1 LNHNV, CDR2 YYDKDF (reference sequence). Trimming pared 5 bases from V and 2 bases from J, leaving 16 bases between.